This T cell receptor beta chain was recovered during a study of long-term antiretroviral therapy in people with HIV. Per germline, CDR1 LNHDA and CDR2 SQIVND (reference sequence). This CDR3 spans 17 amino acids. V lost 3 bases to trimming and J lost 2 bases; unmatched junction nucleotides: 8. Notes on this clone: Its antigen is unidentified.

Regarding the study as a whole: Dominating the repertoire at all time points were the clones that expanded before ART.

This was the immunoSEQ v3.0 assay at survey level. Sequencing was performed with immunoSEQ multiplex PCR; in TCRdb, only in-frame clones are kept and a portion is missing. The sample comprises 33,000 or so clones, 82% of which are singletons, and approximately 14% rests with the top ten. This sample comprised unsorted PBMCs, obtained 0.3 years after starting antiretroviral therapy. This receptor was obtained from a man between 18 and 35 years old with HIV. This chain joins TRBV19 and TRBJ1-4; 8 nucleotides align to TRBD1. The chain's CDR3 is CASSMRTGLSTNEKLFF. The CDR3 region has the DNA TGTGCCAGTAGTATGAGGACAGGGTTATCGACTAATGAAAAACTGTTTTTT.